These T cell receptor beta chains were read from a single sample in a study of cytomegalovirus exposure and HLA in healthy donors. Profiled with immunoSEQ multiplex PCR; TCRdb holds only in-frame clones, not every one. Here the sample spans 93,000 or so clones, almost 85% being singletons. Sequenced input: PBMCs. The source is a woman under 30 in good health and CMV-seropositive. The conserved cysteine and the conserved F or W are not part of the CDR3 here.

CDR3 protein: ASSALDRGIGNIQY; J gene: TRBJ2-4; V gene: TRBV25-1
CDR3 protein: ASSKQRTDTQY; J gene: TRBJ2-3; V gene: TRBV5-1
CDR3 protein: ASSYFSQINTEAF; J gene: TRBJ1-1; V gene: TRBV6-5
CDR3 protein: ASSPRTSGSWNFFNEQF; J gene: TRBJ2-1; V gene: TRBV5-6
CDR3 protein: ASSLYWKSGSGGELF; J gene: TRBJ2-2; V gene: TRBV4-1
CDR3 protein: ASRSPQKTGELF; J gene: TRBJ2-2; V gene: TRBV4-1
CDR3 protein: ASILAGRAGELF; J gene: TRBJ2-2; V gene: TRBV7-2
CDR3 protein: ASGGATNEKLF; J gene: TRBJ1-4; V gene: TRBV6-4
CDR3 protein: ASTQQNTGELF; J gene: TRBJ2-2; V gene: TRBV6-5
CDR3 protein: ASSSWTLRYGYT; J gene: TRBJ1-2; V gene: TRBV5-6
CDR3 protein: ASSLPNNEQF; J gene: TRBJ2-1; V gene: TRBV27
CDR3 protein: ASSLAPGGNQPQH; J gene: TRBJ1-5; V gene: TRBV5-4
CDR3 protein: ASSQVGSAANVLT; J gene: TRBJ2-6; V gene: TRBV4-1
CDR3 protein: ASSGGYGKYGYT; J gene: TRBJ1-2; V gene: TRBV6-5
CDR3 protein: ASSPQGLGMFEKLF; J gene: TRBJ1-4; V gene: TRBV7-9
CDR3 protein: SVPSGRNTGELF; J gene: TRBJ2-2; V gene: TRBV29-1
CDR3 protein: ASSFSGRGHEQY; J gene: TRBJ2-7; V gene: TRBV5-6
CDR3 protein: ASSPQPRVASTDTQY; J gene: TRBJ2-3; V gene: TRBV14
CDR3 protein: ASSLSPRLAGERSGELF; J gene: TRBJ2-2; V gene: TRBV11-2
CDR3 protein: ASSFTDSNQPQH; J gene: TRBJ1-5; V gene: TRBV7-8
CDR3 protein: ATIDRGGNTEAF; J gene: TRBJ1-1; V gene: TRBV5-4
CDR3 protein: ASRQGANEKLF; J gene: TRBJ1-4; V gene: TRBV7-9
CDR3 protein: ASSLQVSSSYNEQF; J gene: TRBJ2-1; V gene: TRBV5-1
CDR3 protein: ASSRGLAGDYEQY; J gene: TRBJ2-7; V gene: TRBV5-1
CDR3 protein: ASSFGPGLLGEQY; J gene: TRBJ2-7; V gene: TRBV5-6
CDR3 protein: ASSFSVGGAGTGELF; J gene: TRBJ2-2; V gene: TRBV7-3
CDR3 protein: ASSWGPGGGGYT; J gene: TRBJ1-2; V gene: TRBV6-5
CDR3 protein: ASSYGGVAGELF; J gene: TRBJ2-2; V gene: TRBV6-6
CDR3 protein: ASSLSRQVISPLH; J gene: TRBJ1-6; V gene: TRBV11-2
CDR3 protein: AVGQGSTEAF; J gene: TRBJ1-1; V gene: TRBV6-5
CDR3 protein: ASSLKFEGVHQPQH; J gene: TRBJ1-5; V gene: TRBV28
CDR3 protein: ASSSTGAYSYEQY; J gene: TRBJ2-7; V gene: TRBV5-1
CDR3 protein: ASSRLNEQY; J gene: TRBJ2-7; V gene: TRBV28
CDR3 protein: ASSFGGGFNTEAF; J gene: TRBJ1-1; V gene: TRBV5-6
CDR3 protein: ASSQVWGSGGQPQH; J gene: TRBJ1-5; V gene: TRBV4-1
CDR3 protein: ASSPSGLGFFTDTQY; J gene: TRBJ2-3; V gene: TRBV4-1
CDR3 protein: SVEVKEDARRSQH; J gene: TRBJ1-5; V gene: TRBV29-1
CDR3 protein: ASSPTVGYGEQF; J gene: TRBJ2-1; V gene: TRBV5-6
CDR3 protein: ASSSGQANTDTQY; J gene: TRBJ2-3; V gene: TRBV5-1
CDR3 protein: ASSLWGQGIVDTQY; J gene: TRBJ2-3; V gene: TRBV28
CDR3 protein: ASSSLETQY; J gene: TRBJ2-5; V gene: TRBV7-6
CDR3 protein: ASSVDSSRSGANVLT; J gene: TRBJ2-6; V gene: TRBV9
CDR3 protein: ASSEGETSTDTQY; J gene: TRBJ2-3; V gene: TRBV6-1
CDR3 protein: ASSGGLGNTEQY; J gene: TRBJ2-7; V gene: TRBV13
CDR3 protein: SARDSEAF; J gene: TRBJ1-1; V gene: TRBV29-1
CDR3 protein: ASSLGPAGGNEKLF; J gene: TRBJ1-4; V gene: TRBV5-1
CDR3 protein: ASSLEQEIYGYT; J gene: TRBJ1-2; V gene: TRBV5-1